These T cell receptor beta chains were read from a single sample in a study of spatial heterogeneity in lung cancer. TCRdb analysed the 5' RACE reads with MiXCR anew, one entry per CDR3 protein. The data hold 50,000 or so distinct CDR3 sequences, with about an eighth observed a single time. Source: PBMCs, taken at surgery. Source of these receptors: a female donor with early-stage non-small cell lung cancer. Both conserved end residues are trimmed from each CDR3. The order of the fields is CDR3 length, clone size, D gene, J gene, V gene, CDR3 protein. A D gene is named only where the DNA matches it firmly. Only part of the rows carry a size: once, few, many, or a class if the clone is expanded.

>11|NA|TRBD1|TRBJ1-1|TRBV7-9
ASTPGGGTEAF
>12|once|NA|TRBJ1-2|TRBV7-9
ASSFDSDSYGYT
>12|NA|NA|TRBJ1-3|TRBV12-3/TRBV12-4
ASSWTDSGNTIY
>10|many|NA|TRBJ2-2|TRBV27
ASSLVLGELF
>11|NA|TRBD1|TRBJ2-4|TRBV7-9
ASNQGGADIQY
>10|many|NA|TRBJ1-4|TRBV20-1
SASSGNEKLF
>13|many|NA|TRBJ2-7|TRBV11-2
ASSSWGDTSYEQY
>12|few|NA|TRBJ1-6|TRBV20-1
SAAESSYNSPLH
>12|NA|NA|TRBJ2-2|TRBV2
AGRLSLNTGELF
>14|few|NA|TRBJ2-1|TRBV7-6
ASSLAGSGTYNEQF
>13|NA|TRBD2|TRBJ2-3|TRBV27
ASKSTGGHTDTQY
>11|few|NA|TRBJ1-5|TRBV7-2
ASSLDGGRPQH
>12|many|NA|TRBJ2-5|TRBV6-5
ASSYERTQETQY
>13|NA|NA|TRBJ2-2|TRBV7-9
ASSSKVVVAGELF
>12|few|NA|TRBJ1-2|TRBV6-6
ASSYDRTNYGYT
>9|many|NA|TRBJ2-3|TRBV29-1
SVGSPDTQY
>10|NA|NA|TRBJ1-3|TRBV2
ASSGDGNTIY
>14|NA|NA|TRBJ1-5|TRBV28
ASSFFLGANNQPQH
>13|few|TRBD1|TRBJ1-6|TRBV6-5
ASSYSRTGDSPLH
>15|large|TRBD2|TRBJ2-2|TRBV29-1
SVEDGEGHANTGELF
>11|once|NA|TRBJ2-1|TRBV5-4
ASSLSQYNEQF
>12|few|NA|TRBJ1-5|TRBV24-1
ATSDPGQGQPQH
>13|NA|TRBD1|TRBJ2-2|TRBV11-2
ASSVGQVNTGELF
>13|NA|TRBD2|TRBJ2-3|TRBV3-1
ASSHRGGGTDTQY
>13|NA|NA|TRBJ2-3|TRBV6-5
ASSPTGTRTDTQY
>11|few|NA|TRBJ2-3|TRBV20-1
SAPSFATDTQY
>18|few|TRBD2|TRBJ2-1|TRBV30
ARSGDPRGLAGGKYNEQF
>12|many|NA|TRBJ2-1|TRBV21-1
ASITGPPYNEQF
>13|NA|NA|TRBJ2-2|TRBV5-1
ASSLGQSVGGELF
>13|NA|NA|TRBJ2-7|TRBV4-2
ASSQVLGVGDEQY
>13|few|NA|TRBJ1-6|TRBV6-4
ASRQSPIGNSPLH
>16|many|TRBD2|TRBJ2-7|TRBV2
ASSELGTSGEIPYEQY
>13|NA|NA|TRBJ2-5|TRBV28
ASSPYLDGQETQY
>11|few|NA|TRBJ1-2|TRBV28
ASSPGQLYGYT
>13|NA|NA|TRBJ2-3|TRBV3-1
ASSQEQGTTDTQY
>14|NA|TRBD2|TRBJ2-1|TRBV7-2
ASSLTGTSSYNEQF
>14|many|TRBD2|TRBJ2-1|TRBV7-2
ASSSRASGGNNEQF
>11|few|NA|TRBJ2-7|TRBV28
ASTRGGGYEQY
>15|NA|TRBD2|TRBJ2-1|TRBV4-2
ASSQDRLAGVYNEQF
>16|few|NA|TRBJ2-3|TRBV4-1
ASSQNPSPAHSTDTQY
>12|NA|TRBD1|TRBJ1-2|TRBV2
ARARQGRNYGYT
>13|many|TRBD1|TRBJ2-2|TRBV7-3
ASSWDRGGTGELF
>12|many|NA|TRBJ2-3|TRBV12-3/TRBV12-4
ASSLSGVADTQY
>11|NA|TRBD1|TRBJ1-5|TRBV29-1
SVVGTVGQPQH
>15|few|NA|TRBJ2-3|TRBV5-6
ASSFKVLAGAGDTQY
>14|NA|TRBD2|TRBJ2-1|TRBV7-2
ASSLVGSGGGDAQF
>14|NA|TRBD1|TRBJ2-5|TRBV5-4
ASSDGRTGAVETQY
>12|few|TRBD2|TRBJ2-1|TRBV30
AWSRSGGYNEQF
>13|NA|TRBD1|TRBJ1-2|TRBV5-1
ASSRDSGTGNGYT
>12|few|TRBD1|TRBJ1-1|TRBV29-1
SVGATGGVTEAF